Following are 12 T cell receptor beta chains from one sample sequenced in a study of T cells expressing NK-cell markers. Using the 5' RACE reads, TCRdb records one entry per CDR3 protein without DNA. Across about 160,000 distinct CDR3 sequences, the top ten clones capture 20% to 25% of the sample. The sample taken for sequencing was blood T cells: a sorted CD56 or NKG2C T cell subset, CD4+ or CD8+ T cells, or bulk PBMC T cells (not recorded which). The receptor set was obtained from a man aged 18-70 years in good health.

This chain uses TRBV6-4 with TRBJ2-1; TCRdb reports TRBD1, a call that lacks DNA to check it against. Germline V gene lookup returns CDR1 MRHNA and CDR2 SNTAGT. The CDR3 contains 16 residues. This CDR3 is CASSEETGGGNNEQFF.

CDR3 in amino acids: CASSELGQARTGGELFF. The chain is built from TRBV9 and TRBJ2-2; TCRdb gives TRBD1 as the D gene, but with no DNA this cannot be confirmed. The CDR3 runs 17 residues. Germline CDR1 and CDR2: SGDLS and YYNGEE.

The CDR3 spells CASSLGGGGGETQYF. The V gene is TRBV7-8, the J gene TRBJ2-5; TCRdb gives TRBD1 as the D gene, but with no DNA this cannot be confirmed. Germline V CDR1 and CDR2: SGHVS, FQNEAQ. The length of the CDR3 is 15 residues.

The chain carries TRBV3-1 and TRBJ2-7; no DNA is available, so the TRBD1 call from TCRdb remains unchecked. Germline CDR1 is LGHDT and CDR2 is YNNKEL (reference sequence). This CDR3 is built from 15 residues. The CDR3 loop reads CASSPYLDRAHEQYF.

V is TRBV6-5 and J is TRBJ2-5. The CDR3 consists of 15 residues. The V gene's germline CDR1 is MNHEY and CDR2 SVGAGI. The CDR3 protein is CASSYIESFPETQYF.

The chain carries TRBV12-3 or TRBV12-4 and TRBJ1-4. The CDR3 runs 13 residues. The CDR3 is CASKGGSNEKLFF.

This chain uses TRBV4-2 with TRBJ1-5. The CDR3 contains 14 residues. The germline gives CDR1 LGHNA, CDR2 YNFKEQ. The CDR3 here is CASSQEGSNQPQHF.

The CDR3 loop is CASSLVQGSSYEQYF. The chain couples TRBV5-6 to TRBJ2-7; lacking DNA, the TRBD1 call made by TCRdb goes unchecked. Germline V gives CDR1 SGHDT, CDR2 YYEEEE. The CDR3 extends over 15 amino acids.

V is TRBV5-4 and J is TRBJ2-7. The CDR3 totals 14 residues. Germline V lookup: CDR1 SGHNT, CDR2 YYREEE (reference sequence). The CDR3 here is CASSPGGRPYEQYF.

This CDR3 reads CASSYSKGTQYF. This chain joins TRBV6-6 and TRBJ2-3. Germline CDR1 is MNHNY and CDR2 is SVGAGI (reference sequence). The CDR3 loop spans 12 amino acids.

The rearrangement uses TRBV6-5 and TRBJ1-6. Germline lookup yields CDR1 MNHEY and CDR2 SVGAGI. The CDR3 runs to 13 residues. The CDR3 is CASSYSADSPLHF.

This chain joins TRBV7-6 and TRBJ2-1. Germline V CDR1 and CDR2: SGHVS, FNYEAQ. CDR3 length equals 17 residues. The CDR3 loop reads CASSLYFSGRPNNEQFF.